The 22 T cell receptor beta chains below come from one sample, sequenced in a study of cytomegalovirus exposure and HLA in healthy donors (dated by TCRdb to 2016 to 2017). Library method: the immunoSEQ multiplex PCR assay. The multiplex PCR relied on a mix of 60 forward primers for TCR Vbeta segments and 13 reverse primers for TCR Jbeta segments. TCRdb re-hosts the immuneACCESS table, in-frame sequences only. Its copies lack some clones; in the studies checked, an unresolved V gene accounts for under half of them, and the cause for the rest is not known. The sample table contains over 110,000 clones; only one count was recorded for about 79% of them. Approximately 2.3% of the sample goes to the ten largest clones. The sequenced sample was PBMCs. These receptors were collected from a male donor in good health and CMV-seronegative.

This clone was recorded once. The V and J genes are TRBV5-1 and TRBJ2-1; a weak D match, TRBD2 (6 bases). Per the germline V gene, CDR1 is SGHRS and CDR2 is YFSETQ. V was trimmed by 6 bases and J by 13 bases, leaving 14 bases between them. CDR3 length equals 11 residues. The CDR3 here is CASKGTYGQFF. CDR3 sequence (DNA): TGCGCCAGCAAAGGGACTTACGGACAGTTCTTC.

The genes are TRBV5-6 and TRBJ1-2, with 9 bases aligning to TRBD1. The CDR3 contains 16 residues. Germline trimming cut 3 bases from V and 4 bases from J; bases unmatched to any gene: 10. Looked up from germline, CDR1 is SGHDT and CDR2 is YYEEEE. CDR3 sequence: CASSSALQGAGYGYTF. The CDR3 region has the DNA TGTGCCAGCAGCTCAGCCTTACAGGGGGCAGGCTATGGCTACACCTTC.

The chain is built from TRBV19 and TRBJ1-5, with 8 bases aligning to TRBD1. CDR3 length: 19 amino acids. V trimming: 2 bases; J trimming: 1 base; junction bases outside the gene matches: 13. Per germline, CDR1 LNHDA and CDR2 SQIVND (reference sequence). CDR3 residues: CASSIYPPGQVASNQPQHF. Here the CDR3 DNA reads TGTGCCAGTAGTATATATCCGCCGGGACAGGTCGCCAGCAATCAGCCCCAGCATTTT.

To note about this clone: It is unclear where the CDR3 begins or ends on the DNA, so no DNA is shown, and the CDR3 is as TCRdb lists it. This chain joins TRBV21-1 and TRBJ1-2; the table's D call TRBD1 went unverified against the DNA. TRBV21-1 is noted as a pseudogene. The CDR3 is 15 amino acids in total, end residues counted. CDR3: CASSKVGFGAYGYTF.

This clone appeared a single time. The CDR3 sequence: CASSHTRLSYNEQFF. DNA of the CDR3: TGTGCCAGCAGCCACACGCGACTCTCCTACAATGAGCAGTTCTTC. The rearrangement uses TRBV4-2 and TRBJ2-1; D remains unclear. The CDR3 covers 15 residues. Deletions cut 3 bases from V and 0 bases from J, with 9 bases between. Germline V gene sequence: CDR1 LGHNA, CDR2 YNFKEQ.

V usage is TRBV4-2 and J usage is TRBJ2-5; 8 nucleotides align to TRBD2. Trimming cost V 2 bases and J 4 bases; bases outside gene matches: 6. The CDR3 totals 15 residues. Germline V gene lookup returns CDR1 LGHNA and CDR2 YNFKEQ. Here the CDR3 DNA reads TGTGCCAGCAGCCAAAGCGCGGGAGGAGGAGAGACCCAGTACTTC. The encoded protein is CASSQSAGGGETQYF.

The rearrangement uses TRBV4-3 and TRBJ2-2; a weak D match, TRBD2 (5 bases). The CDR3 covers 15 residues. Deletions cut 5 bases from V and 4 bases from J, with 14 bases between. Germline V gene sequence: CDR1 LGHNA, CDR2 YSLEER. The CDR3 reads CASSDRGLFTGELFF. CDR3 DNA: TGCGCCAGCAGCGACCGAGGGCTTTTCACCGGGGAGCTGTTTTTT.

This clone was counted a single time. Other DNA sequences in this sample translate to the same CDR3. The J gene is TRBJ2-3, the V gene TRBV5-1; D is perhaps TRBD1 (5 bases). Germline-derived CDR1 and CDR2 are SGHRS and YFSETQ. Trimming left V 0 bases short and J 2 bases short, with 7 bases between. The CDR3 spans 14 residues. The CDR3 reads CASSLDRSTDTQYF. In DNA form, the CDR3 reads TGCGCCAGCAGCTTGGACAGGTCCACAGATACGCAGTATTTT.

This clone was seen a single time. The gene calls are TRBV9 and TRBJ2-5; TRBD2 agrees at 7 bases. Germline-derived CDR1 and CDR2 are SGDLS and YYNGEE. The CDR3 sequence is 14 residues long. Germline trimming cut 2 bases from V and 1 base from J; bases unmatched to any gene: 2. CDR3 amino acids: CASSVSSGQETQYF. The CDR3 DNA reads as TGTGCCAGCAGCGTCTCTAGCGGCCAAGAGACCCAGTACTTC.

CDR3 residues: CASSLMPGSSYNEQFF. The CDR3 DNA reads TGTGCCAGCAGCTTAATGCCGGGAAGCTCCTACAATGAGCAGTTCTTC. The chain carries TRBV7-3 and TRBJ2-1; perhaps TRBD2 as D (5 bases). Per germline, CDR1 SGHTA and CDR2 FQGTGA. V was pared by 1 base and J by 0 bases, with 10 bases between. The CDR3 loop spans 16 amino acids.

The chain carries TRBV11-3 and TRBJ1-1; D is perhaps TRBD1 (5 bases). The germline gives CDR1 SGHNT, CDR2 YENEEA. V was pared by 5 bases and J by 4 bases, with 14 bases between. This CDR3 spans 14 amino acids. The CDR3 bases are TGTGCCAGCAGCCAAGCCCACGGGGGCACTGAAGCTTTCTTT. Translated: CASSQAHGGTEAFF.

This clone occurred a few times. The chain uses TRBV4-3 and TRBJ2-7; D may be TRBD2 (6 bases). This CDR3 spans 16 amino acids. The V and J ends lost 1 base and 7 bases respectively, with 20 bases between them. Per germline, CDR1 LGHNA and CDR2 YSLEER. The CDR3 bases are TGCGCCAGCAGCCAAGCCGCCGGACGGACCGGGGGAGAGCAGTACTTC. It codes for CASSQAAGRTGGEQYF.

The J gene is TRBJ1-1, the V gene TRBV5-1; 7 bases agree with TRBD1. Germline lookup yields CDR1 SGHRS and CDR2 YFSETQ. The junction had 6 bases not matched to a gene; V was cut back by 0 bases and J by 4 bases. This CDR3 is 15 amino acids long. The CDR3 nucleotides are TGCGCCAGCAGCTTGGGGGTGACAGGGTTCACTGAAGCTTTCTTT. The encoded protein is CASSLGVTGFTEAFF.

This sequence joins TRBV4-3 and TRBJ2-1; TRBD2 matches 8 bases. The CDR3 is 19 residues long. Trimming cost V 0 bases and J 9 bases; bases outside gene matches: 19. CDR1 is LGHNA and CDR2 is YSLEER in the germline V gene. The CDR3 nucleotides read TGCGCCAGCAGCCAAGATGTTGAGGGAGAAGCGGGAGTTTGGGGTGAGCAGTTCTTC. Its translation is CASSQDVEGEAGVWGEQFF.

This chain uses TRBV15 with TRBJ1-4, with 8 positions matching TRBD1. Germline CDR1 reads LNHNV; CDR2 reads YYDKDF (reference sequence). This CDR3 has 14 amino acids. The trim removed 5 bases at V and 3 bases at J, leaving 2 bases unmatched. For the CDR3, the DNA is TGTGCCACCAGCGACAGGGGACCTAATGAAAAACTGTTTTTT. Protein sequence: CATSDRGPNEKLFF.

The genes are TRBV19 and TRBJ2-2; D gene uncertain. CDR1 is LNHDA, CDR2 SQIVND, per germline (reference sequence). CDR3 length: 12 amino acids. V dropped 7 bases and J dropped 7 bases, with 10 bases sitting between them. The CDR3 region has the DNA TGTGCCAGTACCCTATCCTACGGGGAGCTGTTTTTT. This encodes CASTLSYGELFF. Complete variable domain (other parts from reference TRBV19 and TRBJ2-2): DGGITQSPKYLFRKEGQNVTLSCEQNLNHDAMYWYRQDPGQGLRLIYYSQIVNDFQKGDIAEGYSVSREKKESFPLTVTSAQKNPTAFYLCASTLSYGELFFGEGSRLTVL.

V is TRBV19 and J is TRBJ2-2, with D uncertain. Trimming shortened V by 5 bases and J by 0 bases, and 7 bases separated the two germline ends. Germline loops: CDR1 LNHDA, CDR2 SQIVND (reference sequence). The CDR3 extends over 14 amino acids. The DNA of the CDR3 is TGTGCCAGTAGTGAGCGAGCGAACACCGGGGAGCTGTTTTTT. It encodes CASSERANTGELFF.

This clone is a singleton in its sample. The rearrangement uses TRBV6-5 and TRBJ2-1; 7 bases align to TRBD2. The V gene end was trimmed by 0 bases and the J gene end by 0 bases; junction bases not matched to a gene: 2. The CDR3 has 16 residues. Germline values: CDR1 MNHEY, CDR2 SVGAGI. The CDR3 sequence: CASSYSRGSSYNEQFF. Here the CDR3 DNA reads TGTGCCAGCAGTTACTCTCGCGGGAGCTCCTACAATGAGCAGTTCTTC.

This clone was seen more than once but under ten times. V is TRBV28 and J is TRBJ1-5; 7 bases are shared with TRBD1. With 6 bases clipped from V and 2 bases from J, the junction kept 7 bases outside the gene matches. The CDR3 contains 15 residues. CDR1 MDHEN and CDR2 SYDVKM come from the germline V gene. CDR3 nucleotide sequence: TGTGCCAGCAGCCACAGGGGAATTGGCAATCAGCCCCAGCATTTT. Its protein is CASSHRGIGNQPQHF.

The V call is TRBV30, the J call TRBJ2-2; tentatively, D is TRBD1 (6 bases). Germline loops: CDR1 GTSNPN, CDR2 SVGIG (reference sequence). CDR3 length equals 13 residues. V was clipped by 2 bases and J by 5 bases, with 9 bases between them. The CDR3 DNA reads as TGTGCCTGGAGTCCACAGGGTACCGGGGAGCTGTTTTTT. The encoded protein is CAWSPQGTGELFF. The full variable domain, with the rest looked up from reference TRBV30 and TRBJ2-2, is SQTIHQWPATLVQPVGSPLSLECTVEGTSNPNLYWYRQAAGRGLQLLFYSVGIGQISSEVPQNLSASRPQDRQFILSSKKLLLSDSGFYLCAWSPQGTGELFFGEGSRLTVL.

A single count supports this clone. V gene TRBV30 combines with J gene TRBJ1-1; D gene unclear. CDR3 length equals 15 residues. Germline CDR1 GTSNPN, CDR2 SVGIG (reference sequence). Between the trimmed V and J ends, which lost 1 base and 1 base, there was a span of 13 bases. The CDR3 DNA sequence: TGTGCCTGGAGTGCTATCCATGCAACGAACACTGAAGCTTTCTTT. This sequence encodes CAWSAIHATNTEAFF.

Here the CDR3 DNA reads TGTGCCAGCAGCTTGGGGGGGACAGGTCACCCCTACGAGCAGTACTTC. It specifies CASSLGGTGHPYEQYF. This chain joins TRBV5-6 and TRBJ2-7; 8 positions agree with TRBD1. The CDR3 length is 16 residues. Germline V gene lookup returns CDR1 SGHDT and CDR2 YYEEEE. V dropped 0 bases and J dropped 2; count of bases not matched to a gene: 7.